The 19 T cell receptor beta chains presented below share a single source sample, sequenced in a study of control samples from healthy donors and cancer patients. The data were produced by immunoSEQ multiplex PCR, yet TCRdb's version contains in-frame clones alone and is incomplete. The sample has roughly 86,000 clones; about nine tenths are singletons. Material: blood. The receptors were gathered from a woman under 30 in good health.

This chain connects TRBV29-1 to TRBJ2-7; a weak D match, TRBD2 (5 bases). Germline assignment: CDR1 SQVTM and CDR2 ANQGSEA. The germline V and J ends were trimmed by 2 bases and 7 bases, with 12 bases remaining between them. The CDR3 spans 12 residues. CDR3: CSVELLSGEQYF. The CDR3 DNA reads as TGCAGCGTTGAACTCCTCTCGGGGGAGCAGTACTTC.

The chain is built from TRBV5-1 and TRBJ1-2; no reliable D call. Germline values: CDR1 SGHRS, CDR2 YFSETQ. The ends were cut back, 0 bases at V and 8 bases at J, with 11 bases in the middle. The CDR3 covers 13 residues. The CDR3 reads CASSLGVGSGYTF. The CDR3 bases are TGCGCCAGCAGCTTGGGGGTTGGTTCCGGCTACACCTTC.

The chain recombines TRBV5-1 with TRBJ2-1, with TRBD2 identical over 8 bases. The CDR3 contains 15 residues. V dropped 2 bases and J dropped 5; count of bases not matched to a gene: 6. Germline CDR1 is SGHRS and CDR2 is YFSETQ. The CDR3 nucleotides read TGCGCCAGCAGCTTTTTAGCGGGGCACAACAATGAGCAGTTCTTC. It encodes CASSFLAGHNNEQFF.

This clone has a handful of counts. This chain connects TRBV29-1 to TRBJ1-1; D is unresolved. This CDR3 comprises 12 residues. The V and J ends lost 7 bases and 1 base respectively, with 10 bases between them. Germline V CDR1 and CDR2: SQVTM, ANQGSEA. CDR3 in amino acids: CSARSGNTEAFF. The CDR3 DNA follows: TGCAGCGCCCGCTCAGGGAACACTGAAGCTTTCTTT. The full variable domain, rest sourced from reference TRBV29-1 and TRBJ1-1, is SAVISQKPSRDICQRGTSLTIQCQVDSQVTMMFWYRQQPGQSLTLIATANQGSEATYESGFVIDKFPISRPNLTFSTLTVSNMSPEDSSIYLCSARSGNTEAFFGQGTRLTVV.

This clone is a singleton in its sample. The V and J genes are TRBV14 and TRBJ1-1; 7 nucleotides align to TRBD1. Germline trimming cut 2 bases from V and 4 bases from J; bases unmatched to any gene: 10. Germline-derived CDR1 and CDR2 are SGHDN and FVKESK. This CDR3 spans 16 amino acids. CDR3 in DNA: TGTGCCAGCAGCCAAAACCTTGACAGGGTTGGCACTGAAGCTTTCTTT. This encodes CASSQNLDRVGTEAFF.

This clone was recorded only once. This chain links TRBV29-1 with TRBJ1-1, with D hard to call. The germline V and J ends were trimmed by 7 bases and 4 bases, with 16 bases remaining between them. Germline V gene sequence: CDR1 SQVTM, CDR2 ANQGSEA. The CDR3 length is 13 residues. The CDR3 loop is CSAGGVVFTEAFF. CDR3 nucleotides: TGCAGCGCCGGTGGCGTCGTGTTCACTGAAGCTTTCTTT.

This rearrangement joins TRBV19 to TRBJ1-6, with 9 bases identical to TRBD1. The ends lost 6 bases at V and 8 bases at J; junction bases unmatched: 2. The germline V gene encodes CDR1 LNHDA and CDR2 SQIVND (reference sequence). The length of the CDR3 is 13 residues. The CDR3 sequence is CASSRDRDSPLHF. DNA of the CDR3: TGTGCCAGTAGCCGGGACAGGGATTCACCCCTCCACTTT.

This chain connects TRBV19 to TRBJ1-2, with 9 bases lining up with TRBD1. The junction had 6 bases not matched to a gene; V was cut back by 5 bases and J by 2 bases. Germline loops: CDR1 LNHDA, CDR2 SQIVND (reference sequence). The CDR3 covers 15 residues. CDR3 amino acids: CASSPGTGLNYGYTF. The CDR3 DNA is TGTGCCAGTAGTCCGGGGACAGGGTTGAACTATGGCTACACCTTC.

The rearrangement links TRBV3-1 (or the pseudogene TRBV3-2) to TRBJ1-2, with no clear D. Germline V gene sequence: CDR1 LGHDT, CDR2 YNNKEL (reference sequence). V was trimmed by 2 bases and J by 13 bases, leaving 14 bases between them. The CDR3 is 12 amino acids. This CDR3 is CASSQHAQEATF. The CDR3 nucleotides are TGTGCCAGCAGCCAACATGCCCAGGAAGCCACCTTC.

The chain has TRBV9 and TRBJ1-5; no reliable D call. Germline V CDR1 and CDR2: SGDLS, YYNGEE. With 1 base removed from V and 4 bases from J, the gap between germline ends came to 9 bases. CDR3 size: 14 residues. CDR3 region: CASSVLDGNQPQHF. The CDR3 coding sequence is TGTGCCAGCAGCGTATTGGACGGTAATCAGCCCCAGCATTTT.

DNA for the CDR3: TGTGCCAGCAGCCAAGATAGCACAGGCGAAGAGGAAAAACTGTTTTTT. It is translated as CASSQDSTGEEEKLFF. The V gene is TRBV4-2, the J gene TRBJ1-4, with a weak D call TRBD1 (5 bases). CDR3 length equals 16 residues. Germline assignment: CDR1 LGHNA and CDR2 YNFKEQ. Trimming removed 0 bases from V and 8 bases from J, with 16 bases in between.

The V call is TRBV2, the J call TRBJ2-1, with D maybe TRBD1 (6 bases). CDR3 length equals 13 residues. Germline-derived CDR1 and CDR2 are SNHLY and FYNNEI. Trimming took off 9 bases at V and 3 bases at J, with 12 bases between the two ends. In nucleotides, the CDR3 is TGTGCCAGTGAGTGGGGGCGCTACAATGAGCAGTTCTTC. This codes for CASEWGRYNEQFF.

The rearrangement uses TRBV7-2 and TRBJ2-1, with 8 bases aligning to TRBD2. V was pared by 1 base and J by 9 bases, with 5 bases of the junction left unmatched. The V gene's germline CDR1 is SGHTA and CDR2 FQGNSA. CDR3 length: 14 residues. CDR3 loop: CASSLGQTSGEQFF. The CDR3 bases are TGTGCCAGCAGCTTAGGTCAAACTAGCGGTGAGCAGTTCTTC.

The rearrangement links TRBV6-5 to TRBJ1-5; 7 bases agree with TRBD1. Germline assignment: CDR1 MNHEY and CDR2 SVGAGI. With V trimmed by 4 bases and J by 5 bases, 8 bases remained unmatched. This CDR3 region has 15 residues. The CDR3 DNA is TGTGCCAGCAGTTCTCGAACAGGGGCCCATCAGCCCCAGCATTTT. Translation gives CASSSRTGAHQPQHF.

Worth noting for this clone: This sample includes further DNA sequences coding for the same CDR3. The chain carries TRBV9 and TRBJ2-3; D not resolved. Germline V gives CDR1 SGDLS, CDR2 YYNGEE. There are 13 residues in the CDR3. Trimming pared 0 bases from V and 1 base from J, leaving 3 bases between. CDR3 residues: CASSVGGTDTQYF. The CDR3 DNA reads as TGTGCCAGCAGCGTAGGGGGCACAGATACGCAGTATTTT.

The chain carries TRBV14 and TRBJ1-1; D is unclear. This CDR3 is built from 17 residues. Germline CDR1 and CDR2: SGHDN and FVKESK. Deletions cut 1 base from V and 0 bases from J, with 15 bases between. Written as DNA, the CDR3 is TGTGCCAGCAGCCAAGGGAGCGACGTAAGACTGAACACTGAAGCTTTCTTT. Protein product: CASSQGSDVRLNTEAFF. The full variable domain, completed using reference TRBV14 and TRBJ1-1, is EAGVTQFPSHSVIEKGQTVTLRCDPISGHDNLYWYRRVMGKEIKFLLHFVKESKQDESGMPNNRFLAERTGGTYSTLKVQPAELEDSGVYFCASSQGSDVRLNTEAFFGQGTRLTVV.

The chain uses TRBV18 and TRBJ2-2; TRBD1 matches 9 bases. The CDR3 has 15 residues. Looked up from germline, CDR1 is KGHSH and CDR2 is LQKENI. V shed 4 bases and J 3 bases; nucleotides not matched to a gene: 3. The DNA for the CDR3 is TGTGCCAGCTCACTGACAGGGGGAGACACCGGGGAGCTGTTTTTT. Encoded protein: CASSLTGGDTGELFF.

The rearrangement joins TRBV6-5 to TRBJ1-4; the D gene is possibly TRBD1 (6 bases). The CDR3 length is 15 residues. V was trimmed by 2 bases and J by 7 bases, leaving 14 bases between them. Looked up from germline, CDR1 is MNHEY and CDR2 is SVGAGI. CDR3 in DNA: TGTGCCAGCAGTTACCAGGGGCTTGGGGTTGAAAAACTGTTTTTT. Translating gives CASSYQGLGVEKLFF.

This chain uses TRBV7-2 with TRBJ2-7; the match to TRBD1 covers 10 bases. Germline-derived CDR1 and CDR2 are SGHTA and FQGNSA. The CDR3 contains 15 residues. V lost 1 base to trimming and J lost 4 bases; unmatched junction nucleotides: 4. CDR3 bases: TGTGCCAGCAGCTTAGGACAGGGGGCGGGTTACGAGCAGTACTTC. It translates to CASSLGQGAGYEQYF.